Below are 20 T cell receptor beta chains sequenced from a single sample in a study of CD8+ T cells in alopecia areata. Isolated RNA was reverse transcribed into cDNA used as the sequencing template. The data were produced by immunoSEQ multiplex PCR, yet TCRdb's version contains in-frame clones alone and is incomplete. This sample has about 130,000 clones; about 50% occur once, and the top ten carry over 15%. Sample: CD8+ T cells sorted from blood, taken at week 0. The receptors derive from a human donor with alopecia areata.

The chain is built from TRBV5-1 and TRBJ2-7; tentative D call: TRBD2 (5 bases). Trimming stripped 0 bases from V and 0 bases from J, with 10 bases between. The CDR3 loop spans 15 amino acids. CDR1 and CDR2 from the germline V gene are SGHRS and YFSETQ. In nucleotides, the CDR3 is TGCGCCAGCAGCTTGGGGTACGGGGACTCCTACGAGCAGTACTTC. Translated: CASSLGYGDSYEQYF.

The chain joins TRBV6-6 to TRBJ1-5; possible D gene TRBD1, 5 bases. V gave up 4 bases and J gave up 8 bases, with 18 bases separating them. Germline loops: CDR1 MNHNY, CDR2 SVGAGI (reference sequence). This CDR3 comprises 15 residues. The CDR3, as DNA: TGTGCCAGCAGTTCGGGACTGATATTATTCGAGCCCCAGCATTTT. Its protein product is CASSSGLILFEPQHF.

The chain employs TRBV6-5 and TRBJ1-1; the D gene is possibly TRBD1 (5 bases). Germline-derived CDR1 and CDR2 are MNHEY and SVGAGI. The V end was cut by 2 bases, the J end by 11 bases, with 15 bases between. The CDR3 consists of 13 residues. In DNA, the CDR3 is TGTGCCAGCAGTTACAATTCGGGGGGTGACGCTTTCTTT. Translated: CASSYNSGGDAFF.

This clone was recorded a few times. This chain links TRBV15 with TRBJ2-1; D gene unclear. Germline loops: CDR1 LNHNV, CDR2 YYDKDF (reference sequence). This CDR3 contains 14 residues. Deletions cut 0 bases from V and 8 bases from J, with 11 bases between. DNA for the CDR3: TGTGCCACCAGCAGAGATTCCCGTGAGGATGAGCAGTTCTTC. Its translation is CATSRDSREDEQFF.

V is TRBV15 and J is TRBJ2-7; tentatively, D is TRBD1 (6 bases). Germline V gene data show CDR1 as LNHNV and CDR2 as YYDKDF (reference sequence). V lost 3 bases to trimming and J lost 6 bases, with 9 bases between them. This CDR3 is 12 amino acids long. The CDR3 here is CATSRDSPEQYF. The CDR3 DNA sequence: TGTGCCACCAGCAGGGACAGCCCCGAGCAGTACTTC.

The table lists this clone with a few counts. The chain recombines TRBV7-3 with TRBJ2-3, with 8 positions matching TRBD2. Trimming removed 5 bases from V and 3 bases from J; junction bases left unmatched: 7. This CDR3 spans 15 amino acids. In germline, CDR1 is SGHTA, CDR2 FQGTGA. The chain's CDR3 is CASSLLAGGTDTQYF. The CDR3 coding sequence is TGTGCCAGCAGCCTTCTGGCGGGGGGTACAGATACGCAGTATTTT.

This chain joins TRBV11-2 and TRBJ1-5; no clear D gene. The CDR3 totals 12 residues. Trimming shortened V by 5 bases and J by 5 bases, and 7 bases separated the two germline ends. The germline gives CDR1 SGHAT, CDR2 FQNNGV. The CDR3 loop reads CASSDGHQPQHF. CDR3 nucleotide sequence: TGTGCCAGCAGCGACGGTCATCAGCCCCAGCATTTT.

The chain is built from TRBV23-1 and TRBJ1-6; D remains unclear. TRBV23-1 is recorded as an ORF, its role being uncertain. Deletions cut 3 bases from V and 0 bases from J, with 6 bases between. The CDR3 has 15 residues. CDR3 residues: CASSQASSYNSPLHF. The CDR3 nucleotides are TGCGCCAGCAGTCAGGCGAGCTCCTATAATTCACCCCTCCACTTT.

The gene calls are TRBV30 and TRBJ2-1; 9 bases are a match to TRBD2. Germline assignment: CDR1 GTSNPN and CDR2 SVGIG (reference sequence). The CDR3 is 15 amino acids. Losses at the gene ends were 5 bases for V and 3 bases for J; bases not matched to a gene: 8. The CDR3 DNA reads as TGTGCCTGGTTATACCGCGGGGGGGACTACAATGAGCAGTTCTTC. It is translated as CAWLYRGGDYNEQFF.

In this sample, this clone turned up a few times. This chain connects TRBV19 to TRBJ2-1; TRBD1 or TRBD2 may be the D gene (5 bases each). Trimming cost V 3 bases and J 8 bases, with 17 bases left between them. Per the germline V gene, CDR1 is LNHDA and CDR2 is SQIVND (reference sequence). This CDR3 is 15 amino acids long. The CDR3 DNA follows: TGTGCCAGTAGTATCGGGGCCTCAAAAGGCGATGAGCAGTTCTTC. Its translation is CASSIGASKGDEQFF.

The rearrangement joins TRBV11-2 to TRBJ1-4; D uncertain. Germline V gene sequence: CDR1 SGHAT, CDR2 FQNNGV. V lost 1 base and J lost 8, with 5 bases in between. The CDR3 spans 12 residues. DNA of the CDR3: TGTGCCAGCAGCTTAGGGTCGGAAAAACTGTTTTTT. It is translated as CASSLGSEKLFF. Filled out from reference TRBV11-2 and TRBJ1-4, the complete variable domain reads EAGVAQSPRYKIIEKRQSVAFWCNPISGHATLYWYQQILGQGPKLLIQFQNNGVVDDSQLPKDRFSAERLKGVDSTLKIQPAKLEDSAVYLCASSLGSEKLFFGSGTQLSVL.

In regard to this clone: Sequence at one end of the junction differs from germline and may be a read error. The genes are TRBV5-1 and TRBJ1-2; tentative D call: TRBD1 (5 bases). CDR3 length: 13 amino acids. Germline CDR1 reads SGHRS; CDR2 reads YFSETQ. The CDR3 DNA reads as TGCTCCAGCAGCTTGGGACTCCGTGATGGCTACACCTTC. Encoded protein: CSSSLGLRDGYTF. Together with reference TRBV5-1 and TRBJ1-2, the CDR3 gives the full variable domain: KAGVTQTPRYLIKTRGQQVTLSCSPISGHRSVSWYQQTPGQGLQFLFEYFSETQRNKGNFPGRFSGRQFSNSRSEMNVSTLELGDSALYLCSSSLGLRDGYTFGSGTRLTVV.

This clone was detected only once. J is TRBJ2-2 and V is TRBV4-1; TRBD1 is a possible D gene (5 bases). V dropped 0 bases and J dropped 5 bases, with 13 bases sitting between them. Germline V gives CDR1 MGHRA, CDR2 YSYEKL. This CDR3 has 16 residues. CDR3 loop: CASSQEGLARTGELFF. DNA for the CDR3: TGCGCCAGCAGCCAAGAGGGGCTGGCTAGAACCGGGGAGCTGTTTTTT.

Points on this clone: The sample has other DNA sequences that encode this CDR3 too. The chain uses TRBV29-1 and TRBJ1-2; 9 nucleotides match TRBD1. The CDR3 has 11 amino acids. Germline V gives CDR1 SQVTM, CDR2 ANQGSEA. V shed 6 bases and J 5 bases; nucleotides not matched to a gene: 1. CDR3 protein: CSVDRGYGYTF. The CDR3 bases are TGCAGCGTCGACAGGGGGTATGGCTACACCTTC.

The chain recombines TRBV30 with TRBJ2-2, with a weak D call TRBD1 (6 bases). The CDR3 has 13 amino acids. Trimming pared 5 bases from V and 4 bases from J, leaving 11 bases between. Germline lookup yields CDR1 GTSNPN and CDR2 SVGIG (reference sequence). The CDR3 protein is CAWQQGPTGELFF. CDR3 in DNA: TGTGCCTGGCAACAGGGACCCACCGGGGAGCTGTTTTTT.

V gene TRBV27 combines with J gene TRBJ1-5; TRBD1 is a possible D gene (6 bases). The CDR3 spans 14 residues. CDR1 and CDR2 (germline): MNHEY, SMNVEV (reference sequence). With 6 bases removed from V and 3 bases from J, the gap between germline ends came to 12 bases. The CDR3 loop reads CASRDSSPNQPQHF. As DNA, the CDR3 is TGTGCCAGCAGGGACAGTTCCCCCAATCAGCCCCAGCATTTT.

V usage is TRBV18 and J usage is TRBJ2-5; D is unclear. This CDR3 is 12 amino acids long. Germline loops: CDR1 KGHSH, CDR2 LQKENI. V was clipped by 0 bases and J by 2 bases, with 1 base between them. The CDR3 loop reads CASSPPQETQYF. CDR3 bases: TGTGCCAGCTCACCACCACAAGAGACCCAGTACTTC.

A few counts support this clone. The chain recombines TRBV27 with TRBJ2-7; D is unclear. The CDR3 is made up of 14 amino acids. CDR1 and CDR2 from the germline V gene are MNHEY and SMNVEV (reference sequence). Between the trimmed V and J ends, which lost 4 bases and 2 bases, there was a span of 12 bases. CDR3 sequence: CASSYDTTAYEQYF. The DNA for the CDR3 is TGTGCCAGCAGTTACGACACTACTGCCTACGAGCAGTACTTC.

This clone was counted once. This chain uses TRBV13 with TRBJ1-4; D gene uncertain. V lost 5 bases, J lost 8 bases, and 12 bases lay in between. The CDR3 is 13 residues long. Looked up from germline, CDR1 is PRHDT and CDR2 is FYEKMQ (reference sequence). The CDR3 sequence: CASSGFGEEKLFF. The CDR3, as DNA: TGTGCCAGCAGCGGGTTCGGGGAAGAAAAACTGTTTTTT.

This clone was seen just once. DNA of the CDR3: TGTGCCAGCAGCTTAGGGACAACGAACACCGGGGAGCTGTTTTTT. Protein: CASSLGTTNTGELFF. This chain uses TRBV7-8 with TRBJ2-2; maybe TRBD1 (5 bases). V was trimmed by 1 base and J by 0 bases, leaving 6 bases between them. The CDR3 runs to 15 residues. CDR1 and CDR2 (germline): SGHVS, FQNEAQ.